This TCR beta chain was found in a study of blood T cell repertoires in COVID-19. Study-wide background: Sites in the United States, Italy and Spain provided acute and convalescent COVID-19 samples. The analysed material was cDNA or gDNA that came from T cells, B-cell-depleted T cells, or PBMCs.

In the study's own analysis: For nucleated cells, counts were estimated from reference gene primer amplification. Profiling relied on immunoSEQ multiplex PCR, and the TCRdb table lists in-frame clones only, not all of them. V and J calls and clone size are copied from that table; D and trimming were computed from the DNA. The data show approximately 400,000 clones, 81% seen once. CDR1 is SNHLY, CDR2 FYNNEI, per germline. There are 14 residues in the CDR3. With 8 bases clipped from V and 4 bases from J, the junction kept 8 bases outside the gene matches. The TCR sequence derives from a human donor with acute or convalescent COVID-19. The donor label of this sample is uncertain. The specimen sequenced was peripheral blood. J is TRBJ2-7 and V is TRBV2; 10 bases are a match to TRBD2. For the CDR3, the DNA is TGTGCCAGCGATCCGGGAGCGGGAGGGTACGAGCAGTACTTC. It codes for CASDPGAGGYEQYF.